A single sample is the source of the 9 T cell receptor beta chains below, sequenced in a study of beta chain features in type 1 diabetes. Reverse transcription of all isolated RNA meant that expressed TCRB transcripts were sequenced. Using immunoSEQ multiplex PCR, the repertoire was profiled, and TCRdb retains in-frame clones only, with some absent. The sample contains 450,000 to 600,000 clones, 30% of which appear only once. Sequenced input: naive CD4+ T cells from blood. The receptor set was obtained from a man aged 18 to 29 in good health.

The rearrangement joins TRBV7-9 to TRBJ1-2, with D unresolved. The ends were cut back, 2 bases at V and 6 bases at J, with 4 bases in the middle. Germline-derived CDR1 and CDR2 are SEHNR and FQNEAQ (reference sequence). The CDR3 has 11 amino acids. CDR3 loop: CASSLTDGYTF. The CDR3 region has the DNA TGTGCCAGCAGCTTAACGGATGGCTACACCTTC.

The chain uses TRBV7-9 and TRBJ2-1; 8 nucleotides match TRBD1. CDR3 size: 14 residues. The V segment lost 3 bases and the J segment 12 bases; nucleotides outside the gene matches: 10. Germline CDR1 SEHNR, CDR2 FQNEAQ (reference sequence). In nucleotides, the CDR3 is TGTGCCAGCAGCTTCGGACAGGGTCCCAGCCGGCAGTTCTTC. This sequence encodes CASSFGQGPSRQFF.

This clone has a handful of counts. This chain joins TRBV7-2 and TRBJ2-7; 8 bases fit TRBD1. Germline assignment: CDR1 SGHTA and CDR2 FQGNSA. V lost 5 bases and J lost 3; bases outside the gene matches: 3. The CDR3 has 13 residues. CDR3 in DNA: TGTGCCAGCAGCCCGGGACAGGTCTACGAGCAGTACTTC. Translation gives CASSPGQVYEQYF.

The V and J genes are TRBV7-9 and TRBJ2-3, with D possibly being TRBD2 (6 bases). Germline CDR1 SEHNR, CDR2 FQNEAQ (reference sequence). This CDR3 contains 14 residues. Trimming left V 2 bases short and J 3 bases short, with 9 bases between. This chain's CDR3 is CASSLTLATDTQYF. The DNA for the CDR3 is TGTGCCAGCAGCTTAACGCTAGCGACAGATACGCAGTATTTT.

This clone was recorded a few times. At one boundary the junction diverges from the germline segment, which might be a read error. The CDR3 protein is CASNLGQSTDTQYF. DNA for the CDR3: TGTGCCAGCAACTTAGGACAGTCCACAGATACGCAGTATTTT. This chain links TRBV11-1 with TRBJ2-3; D is perhaps TRBD1 (6 bases). This CDR3 has 14 residues. The V gene's germline CDR1 is SGHAT and CDR2 FQDESV (reference sequence). Full variable domain (missing parts from reference TRBV11-1 and TRBJ2-3): EAEVAQSPRYKITEKSQAVAFWCDPISGHATLYWYRQILGQGPELLVQFQDESVVDDSQLPKDRFSAERLKGVDSTLKIQPAELGDSAMYLCASNLGQSTDTQYFGPGTRLTVL.

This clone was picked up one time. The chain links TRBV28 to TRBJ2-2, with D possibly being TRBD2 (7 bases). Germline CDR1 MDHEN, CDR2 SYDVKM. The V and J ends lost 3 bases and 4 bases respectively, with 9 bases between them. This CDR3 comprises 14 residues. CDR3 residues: CASSFAGATGELFF. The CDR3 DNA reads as TGTGCCAGCAGTTTTGCGGGGGCCACCGGGGAGCTGTTTTTT.

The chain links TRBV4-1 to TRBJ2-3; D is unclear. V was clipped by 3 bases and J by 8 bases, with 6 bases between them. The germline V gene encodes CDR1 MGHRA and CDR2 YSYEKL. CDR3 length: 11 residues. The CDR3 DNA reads TGCGCCAGCAGCCAGTCGGGTACGCAGTATTTT. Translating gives CASSQSGTQYF.

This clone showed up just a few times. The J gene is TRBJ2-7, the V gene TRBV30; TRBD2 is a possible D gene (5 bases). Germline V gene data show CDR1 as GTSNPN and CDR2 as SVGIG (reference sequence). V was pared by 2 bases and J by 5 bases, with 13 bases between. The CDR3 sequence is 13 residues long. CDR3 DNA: TGTGCCTGGAGTCCCCGGAGGTTCAACGAGCAGTACTTC. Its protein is CAWSPRRFNEQYF.

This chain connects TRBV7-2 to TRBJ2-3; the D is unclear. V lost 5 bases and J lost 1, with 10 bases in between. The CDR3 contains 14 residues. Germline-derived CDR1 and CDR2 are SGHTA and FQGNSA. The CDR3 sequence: CASSTRSRTDTQYF. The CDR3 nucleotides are TGTGCCAGCAGCACCCGCTCTCGCACAGATACGCAGTATTTT.